Listed below are T cell receptor beta chains from one sample, sequenced in a study of blood T cell repertoires in COVID-19. Generated by immunoSEQ multiplex PCR, the TCRdb table keeps only in-frame clones and is missing some. The sample contains approximately 70,000 clones, about 90% of which appear only once. Sample: peripheral blood. The receptors come from a woman aged 45-65 years with COVID-19, enrolled during active disease. The CDR3 runs from the conserved cysteine through the conserved F or W.

TRBJ1-4 | TRBV6-5 | CASRRTGLGNEKLFF
TRBJ1-1 | TRBV18 | CASWRTGGTEAFF
TRBJ2-1 | TRBV9 | CASSVAGWAGLAGAKVEQFF
TRBJ2-3 | TRBV5-4 | CASSLDWGDTQYF
TRBJ2-7 | TRBV7-2 | CASSATIQPPEQYF
TRBJ2-1 | TRBV19 | CASSPQRTSGKFREQFF
TRBJ2-1 | TRBV7-3 | CASSLGLAGAGEQFF
TRBJ2-3 | TRBV7-2 | CASSKQPPPQDTQYF
TRBJ2-3 | TRBV29-1 | CSADSGGPDTQYF
TRBJ2-2 | TRBV7-2 | CASSLGGGLAANTGELFF
TRBJ2-3 | TRBV3-1/TRBV3-2 | CASSQEALSTDTQYF
TRBJ1-1 | TRBV7-2 | CASSLAGGQGAFF
TRBJ2-1 | TRBV4-2 | CASSQDGASGRPRFF
TRBJ2-2 | TRBV19 | CASSSFVGLAVNTGELFF
TRBJ2-5 | TRBV9 | CASSVDPRGGSETQYF
TRBJ2-6 | TRBV4-1 | CASSQILGARSANVLTF